The sequence of this T cell receptor (beta chain) was determined in a study of T cell responses to AZD1222 COVID-19 vaccine. Study-level points and caveats: Mostly white British, mostly female donors; authors suggested clonal diversity may be underestimated.

Points on this clone: Its antigen is not identified.

Only in-frame clones appear in the TCRdb table, and some are missing; sequencing was by immunoSEQ multiplex PCR. The sample holds fewer than 120,000 clones; 94% are singletons and the top ten take 2.5% to 3%. The TCR sequence derives from an adult who received the AZD1222 COVID-19 vaccine. Specimen: peripheral blood, collected 28 days after the second AZD1222 dose.

The CDR3 region is CASSLNQAGVGGYTF. The CDR3 coding sequence is TGTGCCAGCAGCTTAAATCAAGCGGGGGTAGGTGGCTACACCTTC. J is TRBJ1-2 and V is TRBV7-9; D perhaps matches TRBD1 (5 bases). Between the trimmed V and J ends, which lost 2 bases and 7 bases, there was a span of 17 bases. From germline, CDR1 is SEHNR and CDR2 FQNEAQ (reference sequence). This CDR3 is built from 15 residues.